The source of this T cell receptor beta chain is a study of T cell responses to AZD1222 COVID-19 vaccine. Notes on the study in general: Females outnumbered males among donors, who were mostly white British; clonal diversity was possibly underestimated. Repertoires were sampled only after the peak T cell response. Spike-specific TCR breadth and depth were elevated following two AZD1222 doses. The study reported that nearly half of spike-specific TCRs target unmutated variant regions.

With 0 bases removed from V and 5 bases from J, the gap between germline ends came to 17 bases. Germline V gene sequence: CDR1 SGHKS, CDR2 YYEKEE (reference sequence). The CDR3 length is 17 residues. The method was immunoSEQ multiplex PCR; TCRdb's version includes in-frame clones alone and lacks a portion of them. This table holds 120,000 to 150,000 clones, 82% found once. In the case of this clone: Antigen unknown.

Sequenced here: peripheral blood, sampled on day 0 of MenACWY control vaccination. The receptor was derived from an adult in good health. The J gene is TRBJ2-2, the V gene TRBV5-5, with D unclear. This chain's CDR3 is CASSLVLATPRTGELFF. The CDR3 DNA is TGTGCCAGCAGCTTGGTTCTGGCGACACCCCGTACCGGGGAGCTGTTTTTT.